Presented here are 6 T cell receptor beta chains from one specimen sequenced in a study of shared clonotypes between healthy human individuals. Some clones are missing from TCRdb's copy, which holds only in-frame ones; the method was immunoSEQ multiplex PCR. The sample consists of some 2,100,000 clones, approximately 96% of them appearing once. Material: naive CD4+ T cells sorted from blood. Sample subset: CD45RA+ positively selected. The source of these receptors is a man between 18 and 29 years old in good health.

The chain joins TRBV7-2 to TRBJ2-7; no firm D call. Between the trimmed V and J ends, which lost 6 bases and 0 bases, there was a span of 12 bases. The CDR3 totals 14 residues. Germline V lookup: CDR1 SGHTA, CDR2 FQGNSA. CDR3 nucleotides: TGTGCCAGCAGGCCGGTCAGCGACTCCTACGAGCAGTACTTC. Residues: CASRPVSDSYEQYF.

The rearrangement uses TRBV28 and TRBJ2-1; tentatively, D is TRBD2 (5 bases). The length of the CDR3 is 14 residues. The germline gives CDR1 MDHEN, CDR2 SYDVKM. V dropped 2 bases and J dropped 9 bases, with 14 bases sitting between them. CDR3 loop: CASSLDEGSGEQFF. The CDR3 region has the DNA TGTGCCAGCAGTTTAGACGAGGGAAGCGGTGAGCAGTTCTTC.

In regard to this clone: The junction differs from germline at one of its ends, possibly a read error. The DNA for the CDR3 is TGTGCCTGGAGGGACTCCCCCCAAGAGGCCCAGTACTTC. It is translated as CAWRDSPQEAQYF. The rearrangement links TRBV30 to TRBJ2-5, with D possibly matching TRBD2 (5 bases). The CDR3 is made up of 13 amino acids. Germline values: CDR1 GTSNPN, CDR2 SVGIG (reference sequence).

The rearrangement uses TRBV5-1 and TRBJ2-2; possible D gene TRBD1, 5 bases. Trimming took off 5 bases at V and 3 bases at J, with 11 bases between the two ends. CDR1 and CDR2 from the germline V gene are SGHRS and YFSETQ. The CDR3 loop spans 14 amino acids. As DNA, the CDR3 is TGCGCCAGCAGGGGGCCGAAGGACACCGGGGAGCTGTTTTTT. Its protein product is CASRGPKDTGELFF. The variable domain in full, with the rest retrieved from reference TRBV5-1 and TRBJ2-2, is KAGVTQTPRYLIKTRGQQVTLSCSPISGHRSVSWYQQTPGQGLQFLFEYFSETQRNKGNFPGRFSGRQFSNSRSEMNVSTLELGDSALYLCASRGPKDTGELFFGEGSRLTVL.

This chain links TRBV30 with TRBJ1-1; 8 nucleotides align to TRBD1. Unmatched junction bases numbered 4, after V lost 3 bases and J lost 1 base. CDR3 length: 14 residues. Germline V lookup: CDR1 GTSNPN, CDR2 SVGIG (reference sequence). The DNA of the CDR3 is TGTGCCTGGAGGACTGGGACAGGGAACACTGAAGCTTTCTTT. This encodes CAWRTGTGNTEAFF. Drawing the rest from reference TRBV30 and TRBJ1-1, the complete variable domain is SQTIHQWPATLVQPVGSPLSLECTVEGTSNPNLYWYRQAAGRGLQLLFYSVGIGQISSEVPQNLSASRPQDRQFILSSKKLLLSDSGFYLCAWRTGTGNTEAFFGQGTRLTVV.

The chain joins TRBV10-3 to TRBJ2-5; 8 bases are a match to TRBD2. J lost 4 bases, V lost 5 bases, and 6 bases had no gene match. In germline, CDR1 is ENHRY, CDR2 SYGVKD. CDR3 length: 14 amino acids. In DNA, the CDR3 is TGTGCCATCAGTCCGGGACTAGACTCAGAGACCCAGTACTTC. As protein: CAISPGLDSETQYF.